Listed below are T cell receptor beta chains from one sample, sequenced in a study of cytomegalovirus exposure and HLA in healthy donors. Sequencing was performed with immunoSEQ multiplex PCR; in TCRdb, only in-frame clones are kept and a portion is missing. The table records around 92,000 clones, approximately 75% of them present only once. Sequencing used PBMCs. These receptors originate from a woman in her sixties or seventies in good health and CMV-seropositive. The CDR3 runs from the conserved cysteine through the conserved F or W. Each record gives: clone size, V gene, J gene, CDR3 length, D gene, CDR3 protein, CDR3 DNA. The D gene is left open where the match is weak. Size tells how often a clone was seen (once, few, many) or the class of an expanded clone, and some rows leave it out.

size: -
V: TRBV18
J: TRBJ1-4
length: 15
D: TRBD1
CDR3: CASSSSGTGGEKLFF
DNA: TGTGCCAGCTCATCTTCCGGGACAGGGGGTGAAAAACTGTTTTTT

size: few
V: TRBV5-8
J: TRBJ2-5
length: 14
D: -
CDR3: CASSLGSLQETQYF
DNA: TGTGCCAGCAGCTTGGGGAGCCTTCAAGAGACCCAGTACTTC

size: once
V: TRBV2
J: TRBJ2-7
length: 10
D: TRBD1
CDR3: CASSEGQATF
DNA: TGTGCCAGCAGTGAGGGACAGGCCACATTC

size: -
V: TRBV20-1
J: TRBJ2-5
length: 11
D: -
CDR3: CSARVAETQYF
DNA: TGCAGTGCTAGAGTAGCGGAGACCCAGTACTTC

size: -
V: TRBV27
J: TRBJ2-2
length: 14
D: -
CDR3: CASRGGRWAGELFF
DNA: TGTGCCAGCAGGGGGGGTCGTTGGGCCGGGGAGCTGTTTTTT

size: -
V: TRBV29-1
J: TRBJ1-1
length: 13
D: TRBD1
CDR3: CSVAGQGGTEAFF
DNA: TGCAGCGTCGCGGGACAGGGAGGCACTGAAGCTTTCTTT

size: -
V: TRBV7-2
J: TRBJ2-3
length: 13
D: -
CDR3: CASSLDRADTQYF
DNA: TGTGCCAGCAGCTTAGACAGGGCAGATACGCAGTATTTT

size: few
V: TRBV11-2
J: TRBJ2-7
length: 13
D: -
CDR3: CASSSQRSYEQYF
DNA: TGTGCCAGCAGCTCCCAGCGGTCCTACGAGCAGTACTTC

size: -
V: TRBV30
J: TRBJ1-6
length: 15
D: TRBD1
CDR3: CAWSVQGYGNSPLHF
DNA: TGTGCCTGGAGTGTACAGGGGTATGGCAATTCACCCCTCCACTTT

size: few
V: TRBV4-1
J: TRBJ2-2
length: 15
D: -
CDR3: CASSQDGGNTGELFF
DNA: TGCGCCAGCAGCCAAGACGGGGGGAACACCGGGGAGCTGTTTTTT

size: -
V: TRBV28
J: TRBJ2-5
length: 14
D: TRBD1
CDR3: CASSSDRVRETQYF
DNA: TGTGCCAGCAGTTCAGACAGGGTGAGAGAGACCCAGTACTTC

size: -
V: TRBV5-1
J: TRBJ1-2
length: 15
D: TRBD1
CDR3: CASSPSTGANYGYTF
DNA: TGCGCCAGCAGCCCATCGACAGGGGCCAACTATGGCTACACCTTC

size: -
V: TRBV6-5
J: TRBJ2-5
length: 11
D: -
CDR3: CASSPGETQYF
DNA: TGTGCCAGCAGTCCGGGGGAGACCCAGTACTTC

size: few
V: TRBV7-2
J: TRBJ1-5
length: 17
D: TRBD1
CDR3: CASSFILQGIGNQPQHF
DNA: TGTGCCAGCAGCTTTATACTACAGGGGATTGGCAATCAGCCCCAGCATTTT

size: -
V: TRBV18
J: TRBJ2-6
length: 19
D: TRBD1
CDR3: CASSPGLGRGFTGANVLTF
DNA: TGTGCCAGCTCACCAGGGCTGGGCAGGGGGTTTACTGGGGCCAACGTCCTGACTTTC

size: -
V: TRBV19
J: TRBJ1-5
length: 14
D: -
CDR3: CASLPSDSNQPQHF
DNA: TGTGCCAGCCTGCCCAGCGATAGCAATCAGCCCCAGCATTTT

size: once
V: TRBV11-2
J: TRBJ2-3
length: 15
D: TRBD2
CDR3: CASSPTGLARDTQYF
DNA: TGTGCCAGCAGCCCCACCGGACTAGCTCGAGATACGCAGTATTTT

size: -
V: TRBV5-6
J: TRBJ1-1
length: 14
D: -
CDR3: CASSWNRAITEAFF
DNA: TGTGCCAGCAGCTGGAACAGGGCAATCACTGAAGCTTTCTTT

size: -
V: TRBV5-1
J: TRBJ2-7
length: 16
D: TRBD2
CDR3: CASSNSAGGPSYEQYF
DNA: TGCGCCAGCTCGAACTCAGCGGGAGGGCCCTCCTACGAGCAGTACTTC

size: few
V: TRBV7-9
J: TRBJ2-7
length: 16
D: TRBD1
CDR3: CSSSLSLDRGRDEQYF
DNA: TGTTCCAGCAGCTTATCCTTGGACAGGGGACGCGACGAGCAGTACTTC

size: few
V: TRBV27
J: TRBJ2-7
length: 16
D: -
CDR3: CASSVGGFLRGYEQYF
DNA: TGTGCCAGCAGTGTTGGAGGGTTCCTTCGTGGCTACGAGCAGTACTTC

size: -
V: TRBV19
J: TRBJ1-4
length: 15
D: TRBD1
CDR3: CASRDSPATNEKLFF
DNA: TGTGCCAGTCGGGACAGCCCAGCAACTAATGAAAAACTGTTTTTT

size: -
V: TRBV7-2
J: TRBJ2-3
length: 17
D: TRBD2
CDR3: CASSLASSGSVMGTQYF
DNA: TGTGCCAGCAGCTTAGCTTCTAGCGGGAGTGTCATGGGTACGCAGTATTTT

size: few
V: TRBV16
J: TRBJ1-3
length: 16
D: TRBD1
CDR3: CASSPDRGRTGNTIYF
DNA: TGTGCCAGCAGCCCGGACAGGGGTCGCACTGGAAACACCATATATTTT

size: -
V: TRBV5-1
J: TRBJ2-3
length: 15
D: TRBD1
CDR3: CASSSTGLSTDTQYF
DNA: TGCGCCAGCAGTTCGACAGGGCTTAGCACAGATACGCAGTATTTT

size: -
V: TRBV5-1
J: TRBJ2-7
length: 15
D: -
CDR3: CASSAGLSTTYEQYF
DNA: TGCGCCAGCAGCGCCGGACTGTCGACCACCTACGAGCAGTACTTC

size: -
V: TRBV19
J: TRBJ1-5
length: 12
D: TRBD1
CDR3: CASRGQLGTQHF
DNA: TGTGCCAGTAGGGGACAGTTAGGGACCCAGCATTTT

size: -
V: TRBV29-1
J: TRBJ2-1
length: 14
D: TRBD2
CDR3: CSVIRGGSYNEQFF
DNA: TGCAGCGTAATCCGGGGGGGGTCCTACAATGAGCAGTTCTTC

size: -
V: TRBV28
J: TRBJ1-2
length: 15
D: TRBD1
CDR3: CASSLEGALGHGYTF
DNA: TGTGCCAGCAGTTTAGAGGGGGCGCTGGGCCATGGCTACACCTTC

size: -
V: TRBV27
J: TRBJ2-2
length: 15
D: TRBD2
CDR3: CASSLTSGASGELFF
DNA: TGTGCCAGCAGTTTGACTAGCGGGGCATCCGGGGAGCTGTTTTTT

size: few
V: TRBV7-2
J: TRBJ1-1
length: 15
D: -
CDR3: CASSVGGGQGIEAFF
DNA: TGTGCCAGCAGCGTAGGGGGAGGGCAGGGGATTGAAGCTTTCTTT

size: -
V: TRBV6-7
J: TRBJ2-5
length: 15
D: TRBD2
CDR3: CASTIAGGRRETQYF
DNA: TGTGCCAGCACAATAGCGGGGGGGCGACGAGAGACCCAGTACTTC